The clone carrying this TCR beta chain was observed many times. This specimen comes from a study of spatial heterogeneity in lung cancer. Across the study: Detected sequences consistently included more beta-chain ones than alpha-chain ones. TCR and UMI combinations that were unique each appeared, on average, more than ten times in raw reads.

Time point in this sample: sample taken at primary tumor resection. Sequencing was performed on whole RNA extracted from tumor and nontumor lung tissue, or from frozen PBMC, and the material was left unsorted. Patients with untreated early-stage non-small cell lung cancer, numbering around 72, were the donors. Unique molecular identifiers tagged every individual TCR cDNA molecule. Via MiXCR, TCRdb re-called the 5' RACE reads, giving one row per CDR3 protein. The repertoire consists of more than 50,000 distinct CDR3 sequences, with roughly 7.5% occurring once and the leading ten covering about 3%. The sequence came from a female donor with early-stage non-small cell lung cancer. The sample in question was PBMCs, obtained at surgery.

The CDR3 spells CSASDRAPQPQHF. The CDR3, as DNA: TGCAGTGCTTCGGACAGGGCCCCTCAGCCCCAGCATTTT. The chain recombines TRBV20-1 with TRBJ1-5, with TRBD1 identical over 8 bases. Looked up from germline, CDR1 is DFQATT and CDR2 is SNEGSKA (reference sequence). V shed 5 bases and J 6 bases; nucleotides not matched to a gene: 6. The CDR3 covers 13 residues.